A single sample is the source of the 15 T cell receptor beta chains below, sequenced in a study of blood T cell repertoires in COVID-19. This table comes from immunoSEQ multiplex PCR, and its TCRdb copy is limited to in-frame clones, with some not included. There are nearly 110,000 clones in the sample; 76% occur only once, and 6.2% lies in the top ten. Specimen: peripheral blood. These receptors came from an elderly man with COVID-19, enrolled during active disease.

This clone rates as medium-sized. V is TRBV27 and J is TRBJ1-6, with D unresolved. The CDR3 is made up of 15 amino acids. Germline lookup yields CDR1 MNHEY and CDR2 SMNVEV (reference sequence). V lost 3 bases and J 5 bases, leaving 11 bases between the germline ends. The CDR3 spells CASSFEGTNNSPLHF. CDR3 nucleotides: TGTGCCAGCAGTTTTGAGGGAACCAATAATTCACCCCTCCACTTT.

The V gene is TRBV7-6, the J gene TRBJ1-2, with D possibly matching TRBD1 (6 bases). CDR1 is SGHVS, CDR2 FNYEAQ, per germline. This CDR3 comprises 13 residues. V lost 2 bases, J lost 4 bases, and 8 bases lay in between. In DNA, the CDR3 is TGTGCCAGCAGCTTAAGCAGGGGCTATGGCTACACCTTC. This codes for CASSLSRGYGYTF.

There are a few counts of this clone. The chain has TRBV7-8 and TRBJ2-7; D gene ambiguous. V lost 2 bases to trimming and J lost 2 bases, with 10 bases between them. The CDR3 consists of 14 residues. The germline V gene encodes CDR1 SGHVS and CDR2 FQNEAQ. The CDR3, as DNA: TGTGCCAGCAGCTTAACACCAGGAACCTACGAGCAGTACTTC. Translated: CASSLTPGTYEQYF.

As concerns this clone: An end of the junction differs from the germline gene, which may be a read error. This chain uses TRBV23-1 with TRBJ2-7, with D uncertain. TRBV23-1 is treated as an ORF (open reading frame) with a function not yet certain. This CDR3 is built from 14 residues. For the CDR3, the DNA is TGCGCCAGCAGTCAATGTGTTTGTTTTGGGCGCAACAACTTC. It is translated as CASSQCVCFGRNNF.

A few counts support this clone. J is TRBJ1-5 and V is TRBV28; D gene uncertain. The CDR3 has 14 residues. Germline CDR1 is MDHEN and CDR2 is SYDVKM. Trimming removed 5 bases at V and 6 bases at J, with 14 bases between. CDR3 sequence (DNA): TGTGCCAGCAGTCTTCGGGTGGGGAGTCAGCCCCAGCATTTT. The encoded protein is CASSLRVGSQPQHF.

The chain has TRBV29-1 and TRBJ1-1; 7 bases map to TRBD1. J gave up 1 base and V 6 bases, and 2 bases lay outside the gene matches. The CDR3 contains 12 residues. Germline CDR1 is SQVTM and CDR2 is ANQGSEA. CDR3 region: CSVWTGNTEAFF. For the CDR3, the DNA is TGCAGCGTGTGGACAGGGAACACTGAAGCTTTCTTT. The variable domain in full, with the rest retrieved from reference TRBV29-1 and TRBJ1-1, is SAVISQKPSRDICQRGTSLTIQCQVDSQVTMMFWYRQQPGQSLTLIATANQGSEATYESGFVIDKFPISRPNLTFSTLTVSNMSPEDSSIYLCSVWTGNTEAFFGQGTRLTVV.

The chain couples TRBV14 to TRBJ1-5; D remains unclear. The germline gives CDR1 SGHDN, CDR2 FVKESK. V dropped 4 bases and J dropped 9 bases, with 10 bases sitting between them. There are 12 residues in the CDR3. The CDR3, as DNA: TGTGCCAGCAGCCGAGCACCGGGGCCCCAGCATTTT. Protein: CASSRAPGPQHF. Full variable domain (missing parts from reference TRBV14 and TRBJ1-5): EAGVTQFPSHSVIEKGQTVTLRCDPISGHDNLYWYRRVMGKEIKFLLHFVKESKQDESGMPNNRFLAERTGGTYSTLKVQPAELEDSGVYFCASSRAPGPQHFGDGTRLSIL.

This rearrangement joins TRBV29-1 to TRBJ1-2; D remains ambiguous. Germline V gene sequence: CDR1 SQVTM, CDR2 ANQGSEA. Trimming removed 3 bases from V and 3 bases from J, with 8 bases in between. The CDR3 runs 12 residues. The CDR3 spells CSVDPGDYGYTF. Written as DNA, the CDR3 is TGCAGCGTTGATCCGGGAGACTATGGCTACACCTTC.

V usage is TRBV6-5 and J usage is TRBJ2-1; the D gene is possibly TRBD1 (6 bases). The V and J ends lost 5 bases and 6 bases respectively, with 14 bases between them. CDR3 length equals 14 residues. Germline CDR1 is MNHEY and CDR2 is SVGAGI. Here the CDR3 reads CASSRPTGTNEQFF. Written as DNA, the CDR3 is TGTGCCAGCAGTCGCCCGACAGGAACCAATGAGCAGTTCTTC.

The chain employs TRBV3-1 (or the pseudogene TRBV3-2) and TRBJ2-1; TRBD2 might be the D (6 bases). Germline-derived CDR1 and CDR2 are LGHDT and YNNKEL (reference sequence). The CDR3 is 14 residues long. Trimming pared 4 bases from V and 7 bases from J, leaving 14 bases between. The CDR3 region has the DNA TGTGCCAGCAGCCCGATGGGTGGGGGGAATGAGCAGTTCTTC. Its protein product is CASSPMGGGNEQFF.

The V gene is TRBV11-3, the J gene TRBJ2-1; the match to TRBD1 covers 10 bases. With 4 bases clipped from V and 2 bases from J, the junction kept 11 bases outside the gene matches. The germline V gene encodes CDR1 SGHNT and CDR2 YENEEA. This CDR3 comprises 18 residues. In DNA, the CDR3 is TGTGCCAGCAGCTCCCCGTTGGCCGGGACAGGGGCCTACAATGAGCAGTTCTTC. Translation gives CASSSPLAGTGAYNEQFF. The whole variable domain, filled in from reference TRBV11-3 and TRBJ2-1, reads EAGVVQSPRYKIIEKKQPVAFWCNPISGHNTLYWYLQNLGQGPELLIRYENEEAVDDSQLPKDRFSAERLKGVDSTLKIQPAELGDSAVYLCASSSPLAGTGAYNEQFFGPGTRLTVL.

The chain carries TRBV10-3 and TRBJ1-1; possibly TRBD1 for D (5 bases). The CDR3 spans 16 residues. Germline lookup yields CDR1 ENHRY and CDR2 SYGVKD. Trimming stripped 5 bases from V and 3 bases from J, with 19 bases between. CDR3 bases: TGTGCCATCAGTCAACGGGATGGGGCGGGGGACACTGAAGCTTTCTTT. This encodes CAISQRDGAGDTEAFF.

The rearrangement uses TRBV10-1 and TRBJ1-6; D is ambiguous. The germline gives CDR1 WNHNN, CDR2 SYGVQD (reference sequence). The V end was cut by 0 bases, the J end by 9 bases, with 12 bases between. The CDR3 is made up of 15 amino acids. CDR3 nucleotides: TGCGCCAGCAGTGAGTCTCCAGATTGCGGTTCACCCCTCCACTTT. As protein: CASSESPDCGSPLHF.

The chain carries TRBV6-4 and TRBJ2-5, with TRBD1 as a possible D gene (6 bases). This CDR3 region has 15 residues. The V end lost 2 bases, the J end lost 0 bases, and 10 bases lay between the germline ends. Germline V gene data show CDR1 as MRHNA and CDR2 as SNTAGT. CDR3 nucleotide sequence: TGTGCCAGCAGTGACGGGACATCGTACCAAGAGACCCAGTACTTC. Amino acids: CASSDGTSYQETQYF.

The gene calls are TRBV3-1 (or the pseudogene TRBV3-2) and TRBJ2-2; 15 positions match TRBD2. Unmatched junction bases numbered 8, after V lost 4 bases and J lost 2 bases. The CDR3 runs 19 residues. The germline V gene has CDR1 LGHDT and CDR2 YNNKEL (reference sequence). The CDR3 DNA is TGTGCCAGCAGCCGGCGGGGACTAGCGGGAGGAACTAACACCGGGGAGCTGTTTTTT. It encodes CASSRRGLAGGTNTGELFF.